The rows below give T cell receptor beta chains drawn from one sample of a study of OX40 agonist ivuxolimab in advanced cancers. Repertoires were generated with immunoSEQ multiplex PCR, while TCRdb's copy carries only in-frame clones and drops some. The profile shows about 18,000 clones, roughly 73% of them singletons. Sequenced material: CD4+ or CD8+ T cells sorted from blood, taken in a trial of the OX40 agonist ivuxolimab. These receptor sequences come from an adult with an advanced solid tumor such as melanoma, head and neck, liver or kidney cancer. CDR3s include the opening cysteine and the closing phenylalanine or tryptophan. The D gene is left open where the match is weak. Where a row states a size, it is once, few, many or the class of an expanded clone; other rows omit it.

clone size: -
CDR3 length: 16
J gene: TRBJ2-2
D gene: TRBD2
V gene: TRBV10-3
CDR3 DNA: TGTGCCATCAGCAGTAGCGGGAGGACGAACACCGGGGAGCTGTTTTTT
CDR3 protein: CAISSSGRTNTGELFF

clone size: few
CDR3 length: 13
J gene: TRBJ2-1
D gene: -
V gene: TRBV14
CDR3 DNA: TGTGCCAGCAGCCAAGTCCCAGGGAATGAGCAGTTCTTC
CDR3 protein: CASSQVPGNEQFF

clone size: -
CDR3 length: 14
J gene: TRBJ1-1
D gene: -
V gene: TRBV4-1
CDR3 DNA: TGCGCCAGCAGCCAAGAGGGGGTCGGGGCTGAAGCTTTCTTT
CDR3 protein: CASSQEGVGAEAFF

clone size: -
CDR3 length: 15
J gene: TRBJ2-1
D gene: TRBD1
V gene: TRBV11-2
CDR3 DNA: TGTGCCAGCAGCTTAGTAAGGGACAGATACAATGAGCAGTTCTTC
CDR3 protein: CASSLVRDRYNEQFF

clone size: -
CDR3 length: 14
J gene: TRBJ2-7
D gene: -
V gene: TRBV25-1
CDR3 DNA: TGTGCCAGCAGTGAAGACGGGAGTAGCTACGAGCAGTACTTC
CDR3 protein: CASSEDGSSYEQYF

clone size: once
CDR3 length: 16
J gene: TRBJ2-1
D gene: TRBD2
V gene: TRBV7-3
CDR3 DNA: TGTGCCAGCAGCTTATTCGGGAGGTTATCTTACAATGAGCAGTTCTTC
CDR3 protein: CASSLFGRLSYNEQFF

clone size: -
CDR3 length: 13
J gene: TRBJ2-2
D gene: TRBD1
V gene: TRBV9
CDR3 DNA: TGTGCCAGCGACAGGGGCGACACCGGGGAGCTGTTTTTT
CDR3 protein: CASDRGDTGELFF

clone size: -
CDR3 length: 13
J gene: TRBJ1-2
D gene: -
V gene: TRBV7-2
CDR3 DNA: TGTGCCAGCAGCTTAGGCGGGGAGAGGGGCTACACCTTC
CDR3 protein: CASSLGGERGYTF

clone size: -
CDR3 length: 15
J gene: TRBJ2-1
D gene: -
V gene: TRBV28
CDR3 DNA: TGTGCCAGCAGTGCGGTGGGGAGCTCCTACAATGAGCAGTTCTTC
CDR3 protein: CASSAVGSSYNEQFF

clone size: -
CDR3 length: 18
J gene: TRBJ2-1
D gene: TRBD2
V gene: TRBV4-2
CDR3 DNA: TGTGCCAGCAGCGCCACTAGCGGGAACGCTGGCTCCTACAATGAGCAGTTCTTC
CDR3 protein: CASSATSGNAGSYNEQFF

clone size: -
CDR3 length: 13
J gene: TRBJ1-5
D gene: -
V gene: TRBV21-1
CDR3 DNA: TGTGCCAGCAACCGGACAGGCGGGAATCCCCAGCATTTT
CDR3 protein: CASNRTGGNPQHF

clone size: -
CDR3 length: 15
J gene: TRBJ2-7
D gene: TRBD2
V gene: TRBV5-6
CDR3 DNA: TGTGCCAGCAGCTTGCTAGCGGGAGGTATATCCGAGCAGTACTTC
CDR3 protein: CASSLLAGGISEQYF

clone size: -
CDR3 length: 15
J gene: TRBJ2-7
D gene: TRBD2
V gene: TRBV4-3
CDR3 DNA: TGCGCCAGCAGCCAAGATTCTAGCGGGAACTACGAGCAGTACTTC
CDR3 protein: CASSQDSSGNYEQYF

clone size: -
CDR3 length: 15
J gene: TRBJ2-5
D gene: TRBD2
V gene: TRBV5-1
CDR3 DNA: TGCGCCAGCAGCTTGGTAGCGGGGCCCCAAGAGACCCAGTACTTC
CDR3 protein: CASSLVAGPQETQYF

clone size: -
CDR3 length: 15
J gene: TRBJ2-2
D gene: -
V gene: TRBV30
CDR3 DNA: TGTGCCTGGAGTTCGGGGAGGTCGGACACCGGGGAGCTGTTTTTT
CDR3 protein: CAWSSGRSDTGELFF

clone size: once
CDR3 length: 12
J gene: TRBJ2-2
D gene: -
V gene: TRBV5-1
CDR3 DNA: TGCGCCAGCAGCTCGGGGACCGGGGAGCTGTTTTTT
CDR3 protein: CASSSGTGELFF

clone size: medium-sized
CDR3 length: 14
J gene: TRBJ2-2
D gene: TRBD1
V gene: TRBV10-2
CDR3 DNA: TGCGCCAGCAGGGACAGGGGGCTAGCCGGGGAGCTGTTTTTT
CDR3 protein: CASRDRGLAGELFF

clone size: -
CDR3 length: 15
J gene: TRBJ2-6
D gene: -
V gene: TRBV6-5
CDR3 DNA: TGTGCCAGCAGTTTGGGTGGTACTGGGGCCAACGTCCTGACTTTC
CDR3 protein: CASSLGGTGANVLTF

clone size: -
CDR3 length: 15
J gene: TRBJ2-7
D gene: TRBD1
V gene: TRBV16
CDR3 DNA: TGTGCCAGCAGCCAATCGGGACAGGGGGCGGGCGAGCAGTACTTC
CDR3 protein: CASSQSGQGAGEQYF

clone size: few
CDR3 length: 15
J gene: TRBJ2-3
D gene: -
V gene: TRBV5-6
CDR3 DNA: TGTGCCAGCAGGATCTTGGGGGAGCCATCCGATACGCAGTATTTT
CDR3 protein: CASRILGEPSDTQYF

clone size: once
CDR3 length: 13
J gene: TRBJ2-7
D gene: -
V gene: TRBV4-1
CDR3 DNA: TGCGCCAGCAGCCAAGCGAGAAGTTACGAGCAGTACTTC
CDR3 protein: CASSQARSYEQYF

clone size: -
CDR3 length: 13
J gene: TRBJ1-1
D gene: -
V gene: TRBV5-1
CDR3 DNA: TGCGCCAGCAGCTGGGCCGGAGGGGATGAAGCTTTCTTT
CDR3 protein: CASSWAGGDEAFF

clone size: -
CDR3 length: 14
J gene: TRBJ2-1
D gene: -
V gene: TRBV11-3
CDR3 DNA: TGTGCCAGCAGCTTAGGCTCCGGGGAGCATGAGCAGTTCTTC
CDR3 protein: CASSLGSGEHEQFF

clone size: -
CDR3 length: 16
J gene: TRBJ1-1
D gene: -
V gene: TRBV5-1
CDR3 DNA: TGCGCCAGCAGCTTGGTTGGCAGGGGAATGAACACTGAAGCTTTCTTT
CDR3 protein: CASSLVGRGMNTEAFF

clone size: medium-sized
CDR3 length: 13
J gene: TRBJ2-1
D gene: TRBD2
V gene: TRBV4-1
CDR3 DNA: TGCGCCAGCATGGGACTAGACCGGAATGAGCAGTTCTTC
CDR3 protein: CASMGLDRNEQFF

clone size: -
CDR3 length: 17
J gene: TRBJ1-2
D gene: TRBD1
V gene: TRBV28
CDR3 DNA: TGTGCCAGCAGACCCGACTCGGGAAGGGGGCTCGATTATGGCTACACCTTC
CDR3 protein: CASRPDSGRGLDYGYTF

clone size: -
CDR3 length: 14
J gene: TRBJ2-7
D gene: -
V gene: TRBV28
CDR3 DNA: TGTGCCAGCAGCAAGGCAGGGGAGCGATACGAGCAGTACTTC
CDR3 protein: CASSKAGERYEQYF

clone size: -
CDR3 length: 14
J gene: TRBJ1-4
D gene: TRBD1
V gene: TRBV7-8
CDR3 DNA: TGTGCCAGCAGCTTAGGGGACAGCCATGAAAAACTGTTTTTT
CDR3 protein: CASSLGDSHEKLFF

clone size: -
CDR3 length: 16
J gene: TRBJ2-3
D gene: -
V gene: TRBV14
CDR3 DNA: TGTGCCAGCAGCCAAGATGGAGCTAGCGGCACAGATACGCAGTATTTT
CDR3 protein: CASSQDGASGTDTQYF

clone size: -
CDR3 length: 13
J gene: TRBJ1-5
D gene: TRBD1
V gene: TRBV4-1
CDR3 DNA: TGCGCCAGCAGCTCAACAGGGGGTCAGCCCCAGCATTTT
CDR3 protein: CASSSTGGQPQHF

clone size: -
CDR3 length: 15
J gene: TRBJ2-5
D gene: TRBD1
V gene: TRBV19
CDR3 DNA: TGTGCCAGTAGTATCGCGGACAGGGGACAAGAGACCCAGTACTTC
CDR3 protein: CASSIADRGQETQYF

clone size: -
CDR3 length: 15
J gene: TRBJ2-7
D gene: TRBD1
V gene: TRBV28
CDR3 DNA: TGTGCCAGCAGACGTGGACAGGGGTGGGCCTACGAGCAGTACTTC
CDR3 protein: CASRRGQGWAYEQYF

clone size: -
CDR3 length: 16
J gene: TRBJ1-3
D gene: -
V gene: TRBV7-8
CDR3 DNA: TGTGCCAGCAGCCTAGATGGACGGTCCTCTGGAAACACCATATATTTT
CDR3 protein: CASSLDGRSSGNTIYF

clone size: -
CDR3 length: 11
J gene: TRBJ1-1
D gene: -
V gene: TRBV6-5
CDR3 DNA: TGTGCCAGCAGTTCAGGTAGTGAAGCTTTCTTT
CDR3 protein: CASSSGSEAFF

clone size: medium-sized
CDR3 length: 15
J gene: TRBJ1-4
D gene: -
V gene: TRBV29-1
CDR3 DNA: TGCAGCGCCCGTTTTAAGGGGGGGGGAGGGGAAAAACTGTTTTTT
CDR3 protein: CSARFKGGGGEKLFF

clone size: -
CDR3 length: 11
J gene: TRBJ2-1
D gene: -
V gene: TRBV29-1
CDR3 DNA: TGCAGTTCTCGGGAGTACAATGAGCAGTTCTTC
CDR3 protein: CSSREYNEQFF

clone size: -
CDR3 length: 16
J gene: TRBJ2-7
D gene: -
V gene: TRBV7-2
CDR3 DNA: TGTGCCAGCAGCTTAACCAGGGGAACAGGAAACTACGAGCAGTACTTC
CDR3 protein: CASSLTRGTGNYEQYF

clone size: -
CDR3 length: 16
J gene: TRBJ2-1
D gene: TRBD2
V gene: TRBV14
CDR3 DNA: TGTGCCAGCAGCCAACTAGCGGGAAACACGGGGAATGAGCAGTTCTTC
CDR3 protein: CASSQLAGNTGNEQFF

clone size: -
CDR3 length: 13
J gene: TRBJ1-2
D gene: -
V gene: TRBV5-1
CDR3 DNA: TGCGCCAGCAGCTCTCAGACGAACTATGGCTACACCTTC
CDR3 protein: CASSSQTNYGYTF

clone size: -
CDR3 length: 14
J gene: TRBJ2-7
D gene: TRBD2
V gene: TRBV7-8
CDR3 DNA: TGTGCCAGCAGCTTTAGCGGGAGTCACTACGAGCAGTACTTC
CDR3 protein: CASSFSGSHYEQYF

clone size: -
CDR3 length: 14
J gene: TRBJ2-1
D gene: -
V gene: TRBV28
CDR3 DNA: TGTGCCAGCACCTTAGGAGGGTATTACAATGAGCAGTTCTTC
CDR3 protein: CASTLGGYYNEQFF

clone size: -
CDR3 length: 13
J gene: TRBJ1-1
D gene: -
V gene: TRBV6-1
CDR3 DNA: TGTGCCAGCATTGGGAACATGAACACTGAAGCTTTCTTT
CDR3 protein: CASIGNMNTEAFF

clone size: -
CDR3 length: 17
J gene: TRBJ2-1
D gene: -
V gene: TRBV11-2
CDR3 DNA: TGTGCCAGCAGCTCTGGAAGGACGGCCGGCTCCTACAATGAGCAGTTCTTC
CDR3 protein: CASSSGRTAGSYNEQFF

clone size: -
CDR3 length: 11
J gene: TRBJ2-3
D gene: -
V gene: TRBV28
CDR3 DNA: TGTGCCAGCAGTTTTGGTAATACGCAGTATTTT
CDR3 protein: CASSFGNTQYF

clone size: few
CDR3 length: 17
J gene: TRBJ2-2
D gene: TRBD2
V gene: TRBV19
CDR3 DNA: TGTGCCAGTAGTCCGGAAGAGCTAGCGGGGTACACCGGGGAGCTGTTTTTT
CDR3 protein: CASSPEELAGYTGELFF

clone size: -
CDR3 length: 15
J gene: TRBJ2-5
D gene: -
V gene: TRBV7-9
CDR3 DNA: TGTGCCAGCAGCATCAACACGGACTGGCGAGAGACCCAGTACTTC
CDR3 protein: CASSINTDWRETQYF

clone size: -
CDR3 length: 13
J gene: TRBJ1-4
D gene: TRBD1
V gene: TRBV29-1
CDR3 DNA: TGCAGCGCCGCCGACAGGGACGAGGAAAAACTGTTTTTT
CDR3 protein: CSAADRDEEKLFF

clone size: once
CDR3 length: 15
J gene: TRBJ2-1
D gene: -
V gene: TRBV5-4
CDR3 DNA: TGTGCCAGCAGCCCTGACAGGTCCTCCTACAATGAGCAGTTCTTC
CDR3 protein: CASSPDRSSYNEQFF

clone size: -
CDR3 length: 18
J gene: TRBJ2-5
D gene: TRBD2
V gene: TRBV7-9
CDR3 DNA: TGTGCCAGCGACTTAGGAGTGGGGCTAGCGGGCGTCCAAGAGACCCAGTACTTC
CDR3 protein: CASDLGVGLAGVQETQYF

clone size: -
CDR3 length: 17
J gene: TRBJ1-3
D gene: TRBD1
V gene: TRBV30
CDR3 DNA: TGTGCCTGGGGGGGAATGTCCGGGACAGTCTCTGGAAACACCATATATTTT
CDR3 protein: CAWGGMSGTVSGNTIYF

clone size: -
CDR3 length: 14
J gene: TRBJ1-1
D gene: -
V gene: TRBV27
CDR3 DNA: TGTGCCAGCAGTTTACAGGGTATGAACACTGAAGCTTTCTTT
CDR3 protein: CASSLQGMNTEAFF

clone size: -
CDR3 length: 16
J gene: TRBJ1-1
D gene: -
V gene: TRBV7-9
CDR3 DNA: TGTGCCGGCAGCAAAGCCGACAGGTATTTTTACACTGAAGCTTTCTTT
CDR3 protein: CAGSKADRYFYTEAFF